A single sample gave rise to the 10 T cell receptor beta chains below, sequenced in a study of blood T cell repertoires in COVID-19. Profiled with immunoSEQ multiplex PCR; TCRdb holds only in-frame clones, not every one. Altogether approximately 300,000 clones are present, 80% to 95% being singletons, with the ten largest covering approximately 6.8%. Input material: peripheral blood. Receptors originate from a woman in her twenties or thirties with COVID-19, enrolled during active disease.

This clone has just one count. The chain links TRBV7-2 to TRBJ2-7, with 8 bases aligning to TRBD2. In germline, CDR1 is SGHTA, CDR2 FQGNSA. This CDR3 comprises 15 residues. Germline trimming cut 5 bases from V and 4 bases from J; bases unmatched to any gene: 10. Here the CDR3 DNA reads TGTGCCAGCAGCCCGCGCGCGGGGGGTCAATACGAGCAGTACTTC. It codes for CASSPRAGGQYEQYF.

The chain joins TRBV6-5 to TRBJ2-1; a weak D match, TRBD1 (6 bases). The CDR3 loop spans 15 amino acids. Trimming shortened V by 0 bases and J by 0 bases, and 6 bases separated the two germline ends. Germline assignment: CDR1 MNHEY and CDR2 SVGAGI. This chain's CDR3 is CASSYSGGSYNEQFF. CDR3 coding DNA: TGTGCCAGCAGTTACTCAGGGGGCTCCTACAATGAGCAGTTCTTC.

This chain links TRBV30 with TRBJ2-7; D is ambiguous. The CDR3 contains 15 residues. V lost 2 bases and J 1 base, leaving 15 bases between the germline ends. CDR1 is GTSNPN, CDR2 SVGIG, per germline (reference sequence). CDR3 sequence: CAWSPVELPSYEQYF. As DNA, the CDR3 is TGTGCCTGGAGTCCAGTGGAGCTACCATCCTACGAGCAGTACTTC.

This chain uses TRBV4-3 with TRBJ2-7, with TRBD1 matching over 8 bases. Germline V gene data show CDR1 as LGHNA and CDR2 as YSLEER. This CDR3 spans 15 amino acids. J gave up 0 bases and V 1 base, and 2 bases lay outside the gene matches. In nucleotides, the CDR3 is TGCGCCAGCAGCCAAGGGCAGGGGGCCTCCTACGAGCAGTACTTC. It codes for CASSQGQGASYEQYF.

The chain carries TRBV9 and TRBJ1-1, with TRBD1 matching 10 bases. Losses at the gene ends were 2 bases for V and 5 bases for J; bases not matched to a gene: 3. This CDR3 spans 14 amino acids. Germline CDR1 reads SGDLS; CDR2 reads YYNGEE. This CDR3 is CASSVGTGVTEAFF. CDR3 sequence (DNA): TGTGCCAGCAGCGTCGGGACAGGGGTGACTGAAGCTTTCTTT.

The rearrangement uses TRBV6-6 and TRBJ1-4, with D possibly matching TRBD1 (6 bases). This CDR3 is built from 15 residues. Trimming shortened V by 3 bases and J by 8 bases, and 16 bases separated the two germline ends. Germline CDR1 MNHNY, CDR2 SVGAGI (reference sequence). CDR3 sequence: CASSYWGQEREKLFF. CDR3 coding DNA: TGTGCCAGCAGTTATTGGGGGCAGGAGAGAGAAAAACTGTTTTTT.

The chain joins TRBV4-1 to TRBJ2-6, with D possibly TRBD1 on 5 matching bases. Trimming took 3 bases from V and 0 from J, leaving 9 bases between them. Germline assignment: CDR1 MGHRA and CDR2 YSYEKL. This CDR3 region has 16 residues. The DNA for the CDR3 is TGCGCCAGCAGCCAGCCGACAGTCTCTGGGGCCAACGTCCTGACTTTC. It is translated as CASSQPTVSGANVLTF.

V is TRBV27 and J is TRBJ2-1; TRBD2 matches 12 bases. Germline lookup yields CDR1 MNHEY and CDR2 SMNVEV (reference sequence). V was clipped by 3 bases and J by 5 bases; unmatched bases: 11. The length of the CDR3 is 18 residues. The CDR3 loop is CASSFRTSGDGSHNEQFF. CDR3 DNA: TGTGCCAGCAGTTTCAGGACTAGCGGGGACGGGTCACACAATGAGCAGTTCTTC.

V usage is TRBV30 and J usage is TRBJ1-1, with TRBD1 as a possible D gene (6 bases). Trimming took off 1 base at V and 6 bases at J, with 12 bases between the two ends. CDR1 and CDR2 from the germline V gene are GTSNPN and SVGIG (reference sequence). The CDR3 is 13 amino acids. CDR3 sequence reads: CAWSDRAIPEAFF. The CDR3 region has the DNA TGTGCCTGGAGTGACAGGGCAATCCCTGAAGCTTTCTTT.

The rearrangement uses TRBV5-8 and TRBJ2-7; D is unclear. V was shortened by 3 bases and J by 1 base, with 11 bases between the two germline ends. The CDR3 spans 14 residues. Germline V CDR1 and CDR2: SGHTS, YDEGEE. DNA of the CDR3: TGTGCCAGCAGCTCCCTCCGTTCTTCCTACGAGCAGTACTTC. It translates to CASSSLRSSYEQYF.